Listed below are T cell receptor beta chains from one sample, sequenced in a study of radiotherapy plus CTLA-4 blockade in lung cancer. Sequencing used immunoSEQ multiplex PCR; TCRdb keeps in-frame clones, though not all of them. The data hold more than 60,000 clones, with around 77% observed a single time. The source material was peripheral blood, sampled from a patient treated with radiotherapy plus ipilimumab. Source of these receptors: a human donor with non-small cell lung cancer who had a complete response to radiotherapy plus ipilimumab. Each CDR3 is given with its conserved first and last residue. The D gene is left open where the match is weak. Some rows mark clone size as missing; the rest say once, few, many or name a class of expanded clone.

size	D	V	J	CDR3	DNA
few	NA	TRBV7-8	TRBJ2-2	CASSSGMELFF	TGTGCCAGCAGCTCCGGGATGGAGCTGTTTTTT
NA	TRBD2	TRBV27	TRBJ2-1	CASSFRTSGYNEQFF	TGTGCCAGCAGTTTCAGGACTAGCGGGTACAATGAGCAGTTCTTC
NA	TRBD1	TRBV30	TRBJ1-5	CAWSKGTGRLSNQPQHF	TGTGCCTGGAGTAAGGGGACAGGGAGGCTGAGCAATCAGCCCCAGCATTTT
NA	NA	TRBV29-1	TRBJ2-6	CSVRTAISGANVLTF	TGCAGCGTCCGGACAGCAATCTCTGGGGCCAACGTCCTGACTTTC
few	TRBD1	TRBV6-6	TRBJ1-2	CASRTGWWGYTF	TGTGCCAGCAGGACAGGGTGGTGGGGCTACACCTTC
NA	TRBD2	TRBV5-1	TRBJ2-1	CASRLAGGHDEQFF	TGCGCCAGCAGGCTAGCGGGGGGGCATGATGAGCAGTTCTTC
NA	TRBD1	TRBV5-5	TRBJ1-5	CASSLWDRGQPQHF	TGTGCCAGCAGCTTATGGGACAGGGGTCAGCCTCAGCATTTT
once	NA	TRBV10-2	TRBJ2-7	CASSESDSPYEQYF	TGCGCCAGCAGTGAGTCAGACAGCCCCTACGAGCAGTACTTC
NA	NA	TRBV28	TRBJ1-2	CASSLWSGNGYTF	TGTGCCAGCAGTTTATGGTCCGGGAACGGCTACACCTTC
NA	TRBD1	TRBV7-2	TRBJ1-2	CASSLHRDRGKGYTF	TGTGCCAGCAGCTTACATCGGGACAGGGGTAAAGGCTACACCTTC
NA	TRBD1	TRBV6-5	TRBJ2-2	CASSPGGPPGGELFF	TGTGCCAGCAGTCCAGGGGGCCCTCCCGGCGGGGAGCTGTTTTTT
NA	NA	TRBV30	TRBJ1-1	CAWSVRRRPNTEAFF	TGTGCCTGGAGTGTACGGCGCAGGCCGAACACTGAAGCTTTCTTT
NA	NA	TRBV7-3	TRBJ2-1	CASSRAGEYEQFF	TGTGCCAGCAGTAGGGCAGGGGAGTATGAGCAGTTCTTC
NA	NA	TRBV7-9	TRBJ1-1	CASSLALGSYTEAFF	TGTGCCAGCAGCTTAGCGCTCGGGTCCTACACTGAAGCTTTCTTT
NA	TRBD1	TRBV18	TRBJ1-2	CASSPGQGDGGYTF	TGTGCCAGCTCACCTGGACAGGGTGACGGTGGCTACACCTTC
NA	TRBD1	TRBV19	TRBJ1-1	CASSRTGIWEAFF	TGTGCCAGTAGCCGGACAGGGATTTGGGAAGCTTTCTTT
once	NA	TRBV7-9	TRBJ2-1	CASSLVAATYNEQFF	TGTGCCAGCAGCTTAGTAGCGGCGACCTACAATGAGCAGTTCTTC
NA	TRBD1	TRBV18	TRBJ1-2	CASSPVEKGANGYTF	TGTGCCAGCTCACCGGTTGAAAAGGGGGCGAATGGCTACACCTTC
once	TRBD2	TRBV7-3	TRBJ2-3	CASSLGYGRARDTQYF	TGTGCCAGCAGCTTAGGATATGGGAGGGCCAGAGATACGCAGTATTTT
few	NA	TRBV7-8	TRBJ1-4	CASSLEQGREKLFF	TGTGCCAGCAGCTTAGAACAGGGCCGGGAAAAACTGTTTTTT
NA	NA	TRBV10-3	TRBJ2-5	CAISEDFGGETQYF	TGTGCCATCAGTGAGGACTTCGGGGGAGAGACCCAGTACTTC